These T cell receptor beta chains were read from a single sample in a study of radiotherapy plus CTLA-4 blockade in lung cancer. Data came from immunoSEQ multiplex PCR; TCRdb stores just in-frame clones and leaves some out. The sample includes about 84,000 clones, 72% of them seen just once. The specimen comprised peripheral blood, sampled from a patient treated with radiotherapy plus ipilimumab. These TCRs come from a human donor with non-small cell lung cancer that progressed on radiotherapy plus ipilimumab. Both conserved end residues are part of each CDR3. A D gene is named only where the DNA matches it firmly. Rows give clone size only sometimes, using once, few, many, or a class for an expanded clone.

cdr3_length	clone_size	d_call	v_call	j_call	cdr3_aa	cdr3_nt
14	.	TRBD2	TRBV19	TRBJ2-3	CASSKAGPTDTQYF	TGTGCCAGTAGTAAAGCGGGGCCCACAGATACGCAGTATTTT
15	.	.	TRBV6-5	TRBJ2-4	CASSYSRLAKNIQYF	TGTGCCAGCAGTTACTCCCGGCTAGCCAAAAACATTCAGTACTTC
13	.	.	TRBV28	TRBJ1-1	CASTFNTNTEAFF	TGTGCCAGCACCTTTAACACGAACACTGAAGCTTTCTTT
14	few	.	TRBV21-1	TRBJ1-6	CASSTGTPDSPLHF	TGTGCCAGCAGCACAGGGACGCCGGATTCACCCCTCCACTTT
13	.	.	TRBV7-3	TRBJ2-3	CASSSPAGHTQYF	TGTGCCAGCAGCTCACCAGCAGGACATACGCAGTATTTT
16	.	.	TRBV27	TRBJ2-7	CASSLSDPTTAYEQYF	TGTGCCAGCAGTTTATCGGACCCGACAACTGCCTACGAGCAGTACTTC
15	.	TRBD1	TRBV28	TRBJ1-4	CASSPRQGTNEKLFF	TGTGCCAGCAGTCCCAGACAGGGAACTAATGAAAAACTGTTTTTT
12	.	.	TRBV6-1	TRBJ2-7	CASSRGWSEQYF	TGTGCCAGCAGTAGAGGGTGGTCCGAGCAGTACTTC
15	.	.	TRBV7-9	TRBJ2-3	CASSIDRDYTDTQYF	TGTGCCAGCAGCATTGACAGGGACTACACAGATACGCAGTATTTT
14	.	TRBD2	TRBV14	TRBJ2-7	CASSRGGLVAEQYF	TGTGCCAGCAGCCGCGGGGGGCTAGTTGCCGAGCAGTACTTC
13	.	.	TRBV6-1	TRBJ2-3	CASRPPSTDTQYF	TGTGCCAGCAGGCCGCCTAGCACAGATACGCAGTATTTT
14	.	.	TRBV4-2	TRBJ2-7	CASSQVGSAGEQYF	TGTGCCAGCAGCCAAGTGGGTAGCGCGGGCGAGCAGTACTTC
12	.	.	TRBV6-1	TRBJ2-7	CATRGGAGEQYF	TGTGCCACCCGAGGAGGCGCCGGGGAGCAGTACTTC
19	once	.	TRBV15	TRBJ2-3	CATSGGFGSGTGDFDTQYF	.
15	.	TRBD1	TRBV7-8	TRBJ1-1	CASSLVGDRDGRAFF	TGTGCCAGCAGCTTAGTCGGCGACAGGGACGGCAGGGCTTTCTTT
17	.	.	TRBV4-3	TRBJ2-4	CASSQDWAVITKNIQYF	TGCGCCAGCAGCCAAGATTGGGCAGTCATCACCAAAAACATTCAGTACTTC
19	.	TRBD2	TRBV28	TRBJ2-1	CASSFLTSGGGSSYNEQFF	TGTGCCAGCAGTTTCTTGACTAGCGGGGGGGGGAGCTCCTACAATGAGCAGTTCTTC
14	.	.	TRBV7-9	TRBJ2-5	CASSPPSGEETQYF	TGTGCCAGCAGCCCGCCCTCGGGGGAGGAGACCCAGTACTTC
16	.	.	TRBV28	TRBJ1-1	CASSSRAQGLDTEAFF	TGTGCCAGCAGTTCTCGAGCACAGGGACTGGACACTGAAGCTTTCTTT
15	.	TRBD2	TRBV19	TRBJ2-3	CASSIVAGASDTQYF	TGTGCCAGTAGTATAGTAGCGGGAGCTTCAGATACGCAGTATTTT
12	once	TRBD1	TRBV10-2	TRBJ2-7	CASRRGTDEQYF	TGCGCCAGCAGGAGGGGGACAGACGAGCAGTACTTC
15	.	TRBD2	TRBV18	TRBJ2-1	CASSPAVAGGLEQFF	TGTGCCAGCTCACCGGCGGTAGCGGGAGGGCTTGAGCAGTTCTTC
14	few	.	TRBV28	TRBJ1-1	CASSSLLEHTEAFF	TGTGCCAGCAGTTCCCTCCTCGAGCACACAGAAGCTTTCTTT
16	few	TRBD1	TRBV2	TRBJ2-7	CASSRTAGTGSHEQYF	TGTGCCAGCAGTAGGACGGCGGGGACAGGGTCCCACGAGCAGTACTTC
13	.	.	TRBV4-1	TRBJ2-2	CASSQGTIGELFF	TGCGCCAGCAGCCAGGGGACCATCGGGGAGCTGTTTTTT
14	.	.	TRBV6-5	TRBJ1-5	CASSYGGHNQPQHF	TGTGCCAGCAGTTACGGAGGACACAATCAGCCCCAGCATTTT
14	.	.	TRBV9	TRBJ2-2	CASSARTVTGELFF	TGTGCCAGCAGCGCAAGGACAGTCACCGGGGAGCTGTTTTTT
16	.	TRBD1	TRBV4-1	TRBJ2-2	CASSQDPQGVAGELFF	TGCGCCAGCAGCCAAGATCCACAGGGGGTAGCCGGGGAGCTGTTTTTT
16	.	.	TRBV7-3	TRBJ2-1	CASSLGPGQQQDEQFF	TGTGCCAGCAGCTTGGGTCCCGGACAGCAGCAGGATGAGCAGTTCTTC
14	.	.	TRBV19	TRBJ2-7	CASSIRGKIYEQYF	TGTGCCAGTAGTATCCGGGGTAAGATCTACGAGCAGTACTTC
13	.	.	TRBV2	TRBJ1-1	CASKGQYNTEAFF	TGTGCCAGCAAAGGACAGTATAACACTGAAGCTTTCTTT
16	.	TRBD1	TRBV28	TRBJ1-4	CASRTLGGTGYEKLFF	TGTGCCAGCAGAACCCTTGGAGGGACAGGGTATGAAAAACTGTTTTTT